One and the same sample provided the 25 T cell receptor beta chains below, sequenced in a study of T-cell memory formation after mild COVID-19. TCRdb used MiXCR to reprocess the 5' RACE reads, holding one entry per CDR3 protein. The table shows approximately 150,000 distinct CDR3 sequences, with approximately 14% occurring only once. Sequenced: PBMCs or a T cell subset sorted from them (not recorded which). Source of these receptors: an adult woman who had mild COVID-19 (a few samples of this study predate the infection). Cell type and time point are not known.

The chain links TRBV24-1 to TRBJ2-1, with 10 bases fitting TRBD2. The CDR3 runs 13 residues. Germline V lookup: CDR1 KGHDR, CDR2 SFDVKD. The ends lost 12 bases at V and 3 bases at J; junction bases unmatched: 4. The CDR3 protein is CASGTSDYNEQFF. The CDR3 nucleotides read TGTGCCTCCGGGACTAGCGACTACAATGAGCAGTTCTTC.

This clonotype was picked up many times. CDR3 nucleotide sequence: TGCGCCAGCAGCCAAGAAGGACACCTCAGCTCCTACGAGCAGTACTTC. It codes for CASSQEGHLSSYEQYF. The chain combines TRBV4-3 with TRBJ2-7; maybe TRBD1 (5 bases). There are 16 residues in the CDR3. Germline CDR1 reads LGHNA; CDR2 reads YSLEER. Trimming removed 0 bases at V and 0 bases at J, with 12 bases between.

This clonotype has a handful of counts. This rearrangement joins TRBV6-6 to TRBJ2-3; the D gene is possibly TRBD2 (5 bases). Trimming took off 3 bases at V and 3 bases at J, with 13 bases between the two ends. From germline, CDR1 is MNHNY and CDR2 SVGAGI (reference sequence). This CDR3 is 15 amino acids long. The CDR3 DNA reads TGTGCCAGCAGTTATAGGACGGGGTTGACAGATACGCAGTATTTT. Protein product: CASSYRTGLTDTQYF.

This rearrangement joins TRBV9 to TRBJ2-1, with D possibly being TRBD2 (6 bases). Germline lookup yields CDR1 SGDLS and CDR2 YYNGEE. V lost 3 bases, J lost 6 bases, and 16 bases lay in between. There are 15 residues in the CDR3. The CDR3 here is CASSGGLPDTNEQFF. CDR3 sequence (DNA): TGTGCCAGCAGCGGGGGACTTCCCGATACCAATGAGCAGTTCTTC.

The table lists this clonotype with a few counts. This chain uses TRBV6-2 or TRBV6-3 with TRBJ1-5, with D uncertain. Between the trimmed V and J ends, which lost 5 bases and 3 bases, there was a span of 8 bases. Germline CDR1 is MNHEY and CDR2 is SVGEGT. The CDR3 is 13 residues long. The CDR3 sequence is CASSDTNNQPQHF. The CDR3 DNA sequence: TGTGCCAGCAGTGACACCAACAATCAGCCCCAGCATTTT.

This clonotype showed up just a few times. V is TRBV10-3 and J is TRBJ2-2; D remains ambiguous. The CDR3 length is 17 residues. Trimming cost V 3 bases and J 4 bases, with 18 bases left between them. Germline lookup yields CDR1 ENHRY and CDR2 SYGVKD. In DNA, the CDR3 is TGTGCCATCAGTGATCGGTTGTTGGGCCGTAGCACCGGGGAGCTGTTTTTT. This codes for CAISDRLLGRSTGELFF.

The CDR3 here is CATSRAGLSYEQYF. As DNA, the CDR3 is TGTGCCACCAGCAGAGCGGGGCTCTCCTACGAGCAGTACTTC. The chain has TRBV15 and TRBJ2-7; either TRBD1 or TRBD2 may supply D (5 bases each). The V gene lost 1 base and the J gene lost 0 bases, with 7 bases spanning the gap. The CDR3 covers 14 residues. The germline V gene has CDR1 LNHNV and CDR2 YYDKDF (reference sequence).

This clonotype was seen repeatedly, ten times or more. This chain uses TRBV3-1 with TRBJ2-1; D remains unclear. Trimming cost V 0 bases and J 0 bases, with 9 bases left between them. CDR3 length: 16 amino acids. Germline V gives CDR1 LGHDT, CDR2 YNNKEL (reference sequence). The CDR3 DNA reads as TGTGCCAGCAGCCAAGAGACACTGAGCTCCTACAATGAGCAGTTCTTC. This encodes CASSQETLSSYNEQFF.

V is TRBV12-3 or TRBV12-4 and J is TRBJ1-2; possible D gene TRBD1, 5 bases. V was trimmed by 0 bases and J by 4 bases, leaving 12 bases between them. The CDR3 consists of 15 residues. CDR3 in DNA: TGTGCCAGCAGTTTAGCCCAGGGCCTAATCTATGGCTACACCTTC. Translation gives CASSLAQGLIYGYTF.

The J gene is TRBJ2-1, the V gene TRBV5-4; D gene uncertain. The CDR3 consists of 12 residues. Germline V gene lookup returns CDR1 SGHNT and CDR2 YYREEE (reference sequence). With 0 bases removed from V and 5 bases from J, the gap between germline ends came to 3 bases. CDR3 amino acids: CASSLGDNEQFF. As DNA, the CDR3 is TGTGCCAGCAGCTTGGGCGACAATGAGCAGTTCTTC.

This clonotype appeared a single time. The chain recombines TRBV7-9 with TRBJ1-1; D remains ambiguous. Germline V gene lookup returns CDR1 SEHNR and CDR2 FQNEAQ (reference sequence). Trimming removed 2 bases at V and 5 bases at J, with 3 bases between. The CDR3 is made up of 11 amino acids. The CDR3 protein is CASSLMTEAFF. CDR3 DNA sequence: TGTGCCAGCAGCTTAATGACTGAAGCTTTCTTT.

A few counts support this clonotype. V and J are TRBV5-6 and TRBJ1-1; 7 bases align to TRBD1. Losses at the gene ends were 4 bases for V and 1 base for J; bases not matched to a gene: 13. Per the germline V gene, CDR1 is SGHDT and CDR2 is YYEEEE. The CDR3 length is 17 residues. The CDR3 reads CASSRSTGAIPNTEAFF. The CDR3 nucleotides are TGTGCCAGCAGCCGAAGTACAGGGGCCATTCCGAACACTGAAGCTTTCTTT.

This clonotype has only a few counts. The V and J genes are TRBV4-3 and TRBJ2-1, with 7 bases identical to TRBD2. CDR1 is LGHNA, CDR2 YSLEER, per germline. This CDR3 has 15 residues. Trimming at V came to 1 base and at J to 6 bases, leaving 6 bases not matched to a gene. The DNA for the CDR3 is TGCGCCAGCAGCCAAGGGGTCGGGAGGACCAATGAGCAGTTCTTC. Its translation: CASSQGVGRTNEQFF.

This clonotype was seen many times. This sequence joins TRBV19 and TRBJ2-1, with D possibly being TRBD2 (5 bases). Trimming removed 0 bases at V and 6 bases at J, with 6 bases between. The length of the CDR3 is 13 residues. CDR1 LNHDA and CDR2 SQIVND come from the germline V gene (reference sequence). The CDR3 DNA sequence: TGTGCCAGTAGTATAGATCGGGGCAATGAGCAGTTCTTC. Translating it yields CASSIDRGNEQFF. The variable domain in full, completed from reference TRBV19 and TRBJ2-1, reads DGGITQSPKYLFRKEGQNVTLSCEQNLNHDAMYWYRQDPGQGLRLIYYSQIVNDFQKGDIAEGYSVSREKKESFPLTVTSAQKNPTAFYLCASSIDRGNEQFFGPGTRLTVL.

This clonotype has at least ten counts. This sequence joins TRBV19 and TRBJ2-5; D perhaps matches TRBD1 (7 bases). V gave up 8 bases and J gave up 4 bases, with 17 bases separating them. Germline values: CDR1 LNHDA, CDR2 SQIVND (reference sequence). The CDR3 extends over 14 amino acids. CDR3 residues: CASGDRRGRETQYF. The CDR3 DNA is TGTGCCAGTGGGGACAGACGGGGGAGAGAGACCCAGTACTTC.

The chain employs TRBV5-1 and TRBJ2-5; 7 bases line up with TRBD2. The CDR3 runs 16 residues. After removal of 3 bases from V and 1 base from J, the junction contained 9 bases not matched to a gene. CDR1 and CDR2 (germline): SGHRS, YFSETQ. CDR3 sequence reads: CASSYVASGIQETQYF. CDR3 bases: TGCGCCAGCAGCTACGTAGCCAGCGGGATCCAAGAGACCCAGTACTTC.

This clonotype was found a few times. The chain couples TRBV5-6 to TRBJ2-3; TRBD2 matches 11 bases. CDR1 and CDR2 from the germline V gene are SGHDT and YYEEEE. This CDR3 is built from 17 residues. Losses at the gene ends were 3 bases for V and 6 bases for J; bases not matched to a gene: 12. The CDR3 DNA follows: TGTGCCAGCAGCTCCTTAGCGGGAGGGATCGTCGCGGATACGCAGTATTTT. This gives the protein CASSSLAGGIVADTQYF. Full variable domain (missing parts from reference TRBV5-6 and TRBJ2-3): DAGVTQSPTHLIKTRGQQVTLRCSPKSGHDTVSWYQQALGQGPQFIFQYYEEEERQRGNFPDRFSGHQFPNYSSELNVNALLLGDSALYLCASSSLAGGIVADTQYFGPGTRLTVL.

The rearrangement links TRBV7-8 to TRBJ1-5; D is undetermined. The CDR3 loop spans 14 amino acids. V shed 0 bases and J shed 3 bases, with 6 bases lying between them. Per the germline V gene, CDR1 is SGHVS and CDR2 is FQNEAQ. The CDR3 DNA sequence: TGTGCCAGCAGCTTAGCGTCTAACAATCAGCCCCAGCATTTT. This encodes CASSLASNNQPQHF.

The rearrangement joins TRBV9 to TRBJ1-3; D might be TRBD1 (6 bases). Germline V lookup: CDR1 SGDLS, CDR2 YYNGEE. This CDR3 comprises 15 residues. V gave up 3 bases and J gave up 4 bases, with 14 bases separating them. CDR3: CASSDTGPVGNTIYF. The CDR3 nucleotides are TGTGCCAGCAGCGATACAGGGCCCGTCGGAAACACCATATATTTT.

The J gene is TRBJ1-5, the V gene TRBV4-1, with D possibly matching TRBD1 (5 bases). Germline V lookup: CDR1 MGHRA, CDR2 YSYEKL. The ends were cut back, 1 base at V and 2 bases at J, with 18 bases in the middle. This CDR3 region has 18 residues. The CDR3 sequence is CASSQGAQGPGGNQPQHF. The CDR3 nucleotides read TGCGCCAGCAGCCAAGGAGCCCAGGGCCCCGGGGGCAATCAGCCCCAGCATTTT.

This clonotype was detected only a few times. The chain links TRBV27 to TRBJ2-3, with 9 bases aligning to TRBD1. This CDR3 spans 15 amino acids. The V segment lost 7 bases and the J segment 3 bases; nucleotides outside the gene matches: 8. Germline values: CDR1 MNHEY, CDR2 SMNVEV (reference sequence). CDR3 bases: TGTGCCAGCACCCCCGGGGGACAGGGAACAGATACGCAGTATTTT. Residues: CASTPGGQGTDTQYF.

This clonotype was seen a handful of times. This sequence joins TRBV7-6 and TRBJ1-6, with a possible D match to TRBD1 (6 bases). The CDR3 contains 16 residues. CDR1 and CDR2 from the germline V gene are SGHVS and FNYEAQ. V was pared by 1 base and J by 7 bases, with 14 bases between. CDR3 nucleotide sequence: TGTGCCAGCAGCTTAGGGTCCAGGGGATCCAATTCACCCCTCCACTTT. Protein: CASSLGSRGSNSPLHF.

V gene TRBV13 combines with J gene TRBJ2-7, with D unclear. The CDR3 is made up of 16 amino acids. CDR1 is PRHDT and CDR2 is FYEKMQ in the germline V gene (reference sequence). V lost 0 bases and J lost 2, with 14 bases in between. The CDR3 here is CASSLGGSAPPYEQYF. The CDR3 DNA sequence: TGTGCCAGCAGCTTAGGGGGGTCCGCCCCCCCCTACGAGCAGTACTTC.

V usage is TRBV7-8 and J usage is TRBJ1-1; no definite D call. Germline V gene sequence: CDR1 SGHVS, CDR2 FQNEAQ. The CDR3 spans 15 residues. Deletions cut 1 base from V and 0 bases from J, with 9 bases between. For the CDR3, the DNA is TGTGCCAGCAGCTTAGAGTATTTCGTGAACACTGAAGCTTTCTTT. Protein product: CASSLEYFVNTEAFF.

The table lists this clonotype with a few counts. The gene calls are TRBV7-3 and TRBJ2-1; D is undetermined. The V end lost 3 bases, the J end lost 7 bases, and 10 bases lay between the germline ends. This CDR3 is built from 13 residues. Germline V gene data show CDR1 as SGHTA and CDR2 as FQGTGA. CDR3 sequence reads: CASSLATVNEQFF. CDR3 nucleotide sequence: TGTGCCAGCAGCTTGGCAACAGTAAATGAGCAGTTCTTC.